The 26 T cell receptor beta chains listed next were all sequenced from one sample in a study of identical twins. From the 5' RACE reads, TCRdb called clonotypes with MiXCR, one entry per CDR3 protein. The sample shows about 530,000 distinct CDR3 sequences, roughly 15% of them seen only once. These data were also reused for a study on yellow fever vaccine responses in identical twins.

The sequencing input was CD4+ T cells sorted from blood. The source of these receptors is a woman younger than 35 in good health.

This clonotype came up a few times. The chain couples TRBV28 to TRBJ2-5; 10 nucleotides align to TRBD1. CDR3 length equals 15 residues. V shed 4 bases and J 4 bases; nucleotides not matched to a gene: 6. Germline lookup yields CDR1 MDHEN and CDR2 SYDVKM. CDR3 sequence reads: CASSSPTGGAETQYF. The CDR3 DNA is TGTGCCAGCAGTTCGCCGACAGGGGGCGCAGAGACCCAGTACTTC.

There are many counts of this clonotype. V gene TRBV5-6 combines with J gene TRBJ1-2; D unclear. The length of the CDR3 is 14 residues. The germline V gene encodes CDR1 SGHDT and CDR2 YYEEEE. Deletions cut 0 bases from V and 0 bases from J, with 6 bases between. In DNA form, the CDR3 reads TGTGCCAGCAGCTTGGGGCAGTCTAACTATGGCTACACCTTC. Translating gives CASSLGQSNYGYTF.

The chain joins TRBV20-1 to TRBJ2-5; D is undetermined. Germline CDR1 and CDR2: DFQATT and SNEGSKA (reference sequence). The CDR3 extends over 12 amino acids. The V end was cut by 3 bases, the J end by 5 bases, with 10 bases between. CDR3 nucleotides: TGCAGTGCTAGCGGACGAAGGGAGACCCAGTACTTC. Translating it yields CSASGRRETQYF.

This clonotype was counted a few times. V is TRBV28 and J is TRBJ2-4, with unresolved D. The germline V gene has CDR1 MDHEN and CDR2 SYDVKM. The germline V and J ends were trimmed by 4 bases and 0 bases, with 7 bases remaining between them. This CDR3 comprises 14 residues. The DNA for the CDR3 is TGTGCCAGCAGTTCCGAGAGAGCCAAAAACATTCAGTACTTC. Protein sequence: CASSSERAKNIQYF.

This clonotype was counted only a few times. The V and J genes are TRBV12-3 or TRBV12-4 and TRBJ2-1, with D hard to call. Trimming took 3 bases from V and 2 from J, leaving 11 bases between them. This CDR3 contains 15 residues. The CDR3, as DNA: TGTGCCAGCAGTTTTGGCGCCTCCACCTACAATGAGCAGTTCTTC. This translates into CASSFGASTYNEQFF.

This clonotype was seen more than once but under ten times. The rearrangement links TRBV7-9 to TRBJ2-7; no clear D gene. CDR3 length equals 13 residues. Germline assignment: CDR1 SEHNR and CDR2 FQNEAQ (reference sequence). Trimming took off 5 bases at V and 3 bases at J, with 11 bases between the two ends. The CDR3 DNA sequence: TGTGCCAGCAGCAAAGGTAGATACTACGAGCAGTACGTC. Translated: CASSKGRYYEQYV.

The chain recombines TRBV24-1 with TRBJ2-1; 13 bases are a match to TRBD2. Germline-derived CDR1 and CDR2 are KGHDR and SFDVKD. This CDR3 has 18 residues. Trimming took 7 bases from V and 1 from J; bases not matched to a gene: 9. The CDR3 DNA reads as TGTGCCACCAGCGGGACTAGCGGGGCGGGGAGGTCCTACAATGAGCAGTTCTTC. This sequence encodes CATSGTSGAGRSYNEQFF.

V is TRBV2 and J is TRBJ2-3; D not resolved. Germline V CDR1 and CDR2: SNHLY, FYNNEI. The CDR3 covers 13 residues. V gave up 0 bases and J gave up 9 bases, with 10 bases separating them. Here the CDR3 DNA reads TGTGCCAGCAGTGAAGCGCTTCAAAGGACGCAGTATTTT. It specifies CASSEALQRTQYF.

Only a few counts were recorded for this clonotype. The CDR3 sequence: CATSDSTGSDTQYF. CDR3 nucleotide sequence: TGTGCCACCAGTGATTCCACAGGTTCAGATACGCAGTATTTT. The genes are TRBV24-1 and TRBJ2-3; perhaps TRBD1 as D (5 bases). Deletions cut 2 bases from V and 4 bases from J, with 9 bases between. The CDR3 is made up of 14 amino acids. Germline V gene data show CDR1 as KGHDR and CDR2 as SFDVKD.

This clonotype was seen many times. V usage is TRBV5-1 and J usage is TRBJ1-6; D not certain. Trimming stripped 0 bases from V and 0 bases from J, with 4 bases between. This CDR3 contains 15 residues. CDR1 and CDR2 (germline): SGHRS, YFSETQ. The CDR3 bases are TGCGCCAGCAGCTTGGCAAGCTCCTATAATTCACCCCTCCACTTT. Its translation: CASSLASSYNSPLHF. The full variable domain, in which reference TRBV5-1 and TRBJ1-6 provide the parts outside the CDR3, is KAGVTQTPRYLIKTRGQQVTLSCSPISGHRSVSWYQQTPGQGLQFLFEYFSETQRNKGNFPGRFSGRQFSNSRSEMNVSTLELGDSALYLCASSLASSYNSPLHFGNGTRLTVT.

This clonotype was recorded a few times. V is TRBV20-1 and J is TRBJ1-1, with D unresolved. V was shortened by 7 bases and J by 3 bases, with 12 bases between the two germline ends. CDR1 DFQATT and CDR2 SNEGSKA come from the germline V gene (reference sequence). The CDR3 length is 12 residues. CDR3 coding DNA: TGCAGTGTCAAGGTATTCGACACTGAAGCTTTCTTT. This sequence encodes CSVKVFDTEAFF.

The chain carries TRBV15 and TRBJ2-1; D perhaps matches TRBD2 (7 bases). V lost 3 bases to trimming and J lost 6 bases, with 15 bases between them. The germline V gene has CDR1 LNHNV and CDR2 YYDKDF (reference sequence). This CDR3 contains 15 residues. The CDR3 sequence is CATSSPTGGGNEQFF. The CDR3 DNA follows: TGTGCCACCAGCAGCCCCACGGGGGGCGGCAATGAGCAGTTCTTC.

This clonotype was observed a handful of times. The rearrangement links TRBV3-1 to TRBJ2-7; the D is unclear. CDR1 and CDR2 (germline): LGHDT, YNNKEL (reference sequence). The CDR3 has 12 residues. The V gene lost 0 bases and the J gene lost 7 bases, with 7 bases spanning the gap. As DNA, the CDR3 is TGTGCCAGCAGCCAAGAAAACTATGAGCAGTACTTC. Its protein is CASSQENYEQYF.

This clonotype was found a few times. The chain uses TRBV4-2 and TRBJ2-5, with 7 bases lining up with TRBD2. J lost 5 bases, V lost 0 bases, and 12 bases had no gene match. Germline CDR1 is LGHNA and CDR2 is YNFKEQ. CDR3 length: 17 amino acids. The DNA for the CDR3 is TGTGCCAGCAGCCAAGACGAGGGAGGGCTTTTCGGGGAGACCCAGTACTTC. It codes for CASSQDEGGLFGETQYF.

The rearrangement links TRBV7-8 to TRBJ2-2, with TRBD1 matching 7 bases. V shed 4 bases, J shed 4 bases, and the junction held 6 bases outside the gene matches. The length of the CDR3 is 15 residues. Germline lookup yields CDR1 SGHVS and CDR2 FQNEAQ. The chain's CDR3 is CASSSLTGSTGELFF. The CDR3 region has the DNA TGTGCCAGCAGCTCCCTGACAGGGAGCACCGGGGAGCTGTTTTTT.

This clonotype was found a few times. The rearrangement links TRBV18 to TRBJ2-4, with 10 bases fitting TRBD1. The CDR3 runs to 15 residues. Germline V gene lookup returns CDR1 KGHSH and CDR2 LQKENI. The V gene end was trimmed by 4 bases and the J gene end by 7 bases; junction bases not matched to a gene: 7. CDR3 region: CASSRRDRGENIQYF. Written as DNA, the CDR3 is TGTGCCAGCTCACGACGGGACAGGGGTGAGAACATTCAGTACTTC.

This chain uses TRBV6-5 with TRBJ2-1; D not certain. The CDR3 consists of 18 residues. The V end lost 2 bases, the J end lost 0 bases, and 17 bases lay between the germline ends. Germline CDR1 reads MNHEY; CDR2 reads SVGAGI. DNA for the CDR3: TGTGCCAGCAGTTACATGATGGGGAATTGGGACTCCTACAATGAGCAGTTCTTC. It specifies CASSYMMGNWDSYNEQFF.

This clonotype was observed a few times. This chain uses TRBV29-1 with TRBJ1-1; possible D gene TRBD1, 5 bases. The CDR3 spans 12 residues. The germline gives CDR1 SQVTM, CDR2 ANQGSEA. Trimming took 3 bases from V and 1 from J, leaving 6 bases between them. CDR3 sequence reads: CSVERGNTEAFF. The CDR3 DNA reads as TGCAGCGTTGAGAGGGGGAACACTGAAGCTTTCTTT. Using reference TRBV29-1 and TRBJ1-1 for the parts outside the CDR3, the full variable domain is SAVISQKPSRDICQRGTSLTIQCQVDSQVTMMFWYRQQPGQSLTLIATANQGSEATYESGFVIDKFPISRPNLTFSTLTVSNMSPEDSSIYLCSVERGNTEAFFGQGTRLTVV.

In DNA, the CDR3 is TGTGCCAGAAAACGACGCACGGACAGGGACAGGGGGGGGACCCAGTACTTC. This sequence encodes CARKRRTDRDRGGTQYF. The J gene is TRBJ2-5, the V gene TRBV21-1; the DNA was not used to check the table's D call, TRBD1. TRBV21-1 is shown as a pseudogene. CDR3 length equals 17 residues.

The chain recombines TRBV7-2 with TRBJ2-1, with D possibly TRBD2 on 6 matching bases. CDR1 is SGHTA, CDR2 FQGNSA, per germline. CDR3 length equals 17 residues. Trimming took 5 bases from V and 5 from J, leaving 22 bases between them. CDR3 sequence (DNA): TGTGCCAGCAGCACAAGGGGCGGGACTTCGATCCACAATGAGCAGTTCTTC. This gives the protein CASSTRGGTSIHNEQFF.

This sequence joins TRBV20-1 and TRBJ2-7; possibly TRBD2 for D (5 bases). V lost 4 bases to trimming and J lost 6 bases, with 16 bases between them. Germline-derived CDR1 and CDR2 are DFQATT and SNEGSKA (reference sequence). The CDR3 sequence is 13 residues long. The CDR3 sequence is CSANPLVFSEQYF. CDR3 nucleotide sequence: TGCAGTGCTAACCCACTAGTTTTCTCCGAGCAGTACTTC.

This chain links TRBV19 with TRBJ1-5; 7 bases match TRBD1. CDR1 and CDR2 from the germline V gene are LNHDA and SQIVND (reference sequence). Germline trimming cut 3 bases from V and 6 bases from J; bases unmatched to any gene: 5. CDR3 length: 14 residues. CDR3 sequence reads: CASSIVGGGQPQHF. As DNA, the CDR3 is TGTGCCAGTAGTATTGTAGGGGGCGGTCAGCCCCAGCATTTT.

This clonotype occurred a few times. The V gene is TRBV28, the J gene TRBJ2-7; maybe TRBD2 (5 bases). This CDR3 spans 16 amino acids. Germline V gene lookup returns CDR1 MDHEN and CDR2 SYDVKM. The V gene lost 5 bases and the J gene lost 4 bases, with 21 bases spanning the gap. The CDR3 loop is CASSPQVGREGYEQYV. CDR3 nucleotides: TGTGCCAGCAGTCCCCAGGTGGGCCGGGAAGGGTACGAGCAGTACGTC.

V usage is TRBV11-2 and J usage is TRBJ2-2; TRBD2 aligns across 10 bases. The CDR3 consists of 16 residues. V lost 1 base to trimming and J lost 4 bases; unmatched junction nucleotides: 3. The V gene's germline CDR1 is SGHAT and CDR2 FQNNGV. The CDR3 DNA sequence: TGTGCCAGCAGCTTAGCTAGCGGGGGCGGCACCGGGGAGCTGTTTTTT. It codes for CASSLASGGGTGELFF.

This clonotype was picked up a small number of times. The chain employs TRBV7-6 and TRBJ2-3; 11 positions match TRBD2. Germline V gene data show CDR1 as SGHVS and CDR2 as FNYEAQ. The CDR3 extends over 16 amino acids. After removal of 3 bases from V and 4 bases from J, the junction contained 6 bases not matched to a gene. CDR3 sequence (DNA): TGTGCCAGCAGCTTTAGCGGGGGGGCCCCTCCAGATACGCAGTATTTT. Translating gives CASSFSGGAPPDTQYF.

This clonotype was counted between two and nine times. A much larger clone differs by one base, so this may be a read error. CDR3 region: CASSQWETQYF. For the CDR3, the DNA is TGTGCCAGCAGCCAATGGGAGACCCAGTACTTC. This chain links TRBV14 with TRBJ2-5; D gene ambiguous. Per germline, CDR1 SGHDN and CDR2 FVKESK. The CDR3 is made up of 11 amino acids. V was shortened by 2 bases and J by 5 bases, with 3 bases between the two germline ends.